This TCR beta chain derives from a study of lymphopenia after photon versus proton radiotherapy. Some clones are missing from TCRdb's copy, which holds only in-frame ones; the method was immunoSEQ multiplex PCR. The sample contains roughly 45,000 clones, 85% of which appear only once. The CDR3 loop spans 12 amino acids. Trimming left V 7 bases short and J 10 bases short, with 16 bases between. Germline CDR1 reads MNHNS; CDR2 reads SASEGT. Concerning this clone itself: Its specificity is unknown.

General observations from the study: Better survival with proton therapy was suggested as possible, not demonstrated.

Sequencing was performed on peripheral blood, taken from a patient treated with photon-based radiotherapy. V is TRBV6-1 and J is TRBJ1-1; unclear D gene. The sequence was collected from a man between 40 and 49 years old with gastric cancer. The CDR3 coding sequence is TGTGCCAGCACCCCCGGGAGGGTGGGAGCTTTCTTT. This encodes CASTPGRVGAFF.